These 19 T cell receptor beta chains came from one sample sequenced in a study of cytomegalovirus exposure and HLA in healthy donors. Amplification used 60 Vbeta primers and 13 Jbeta primers. Repertoires were generated with immunoSEQ multiplex PCR, while TCRdb's copy carries only in-frame clones and drops some. The sample has 110,000 or so clones, roughly 82% seen once; the top ten hold around 1.5%. Sequenced: PBMCs. The receptors here all came from a woman between 18 and 29 years old in good health and CMV-seronegative.

The chain has TRBV5-1 and TRBJ2-1; 7 nucleotides align to TRBD2. CDR3 length: 15 residues. V lost 0 bases to trimming and J lost 7 bases; unmatched junction nucleotides: 7. Germline V gene sequence: CDR1 SGHRS, CDR2 YFSETQ. CDR3 sequence: CASSLGERGPNEQFF. CDR3 DNA sequence: TGCGCCAGCAGCTTGGGGGAGCGGGGCCCGAATGAGCAGTTCTTC.

The chain joins TRBV27 to TRBJ2-3, with 10 bases aligning to TRBD1. The germline CDR1 and CDR2 sequences are MNHEY and SMNVEV (reference sequence). The CDR3 totals 17 residues. V dropped 5 bases and J dropped 2; count of bases not matched to a gene: 10. The CDR3 DNA is TGTGCCAGCAGTATCGGGGGGACAGGGGCGATCACAGATACGCAGTATTTT. Amino acid sequence: CASSIGGTGAITDTQYF.

The chain joins TRBV6-6 to TRBJ2-5; tentatively, D is TRBD1 (5 bases). The CDR3 spans 15 residues. The germline V gene encodes CDR1 MNHNY and CDR2 SVGAGI (reference sequence). V lost 2 bases and J lost 1, with 11 bases in between. CDR3 sequence (DNA): TGTGCCAGCAGTTACCCAGGGTTCCCCCAAGAGACCCAGTACTTC. This codes for CASSYPGFPQETQYF.

The rearrangement links TRBV9 to TRBJ2-1, with TRBD2 matching 7 bases. Trimming at V came to 2 bases and at J to 5 bases, leaving 7 bases not matched to a gene. CDR1 SGDLS and CDR2 YYNGEE come from the germline V gene. The CDR3 has 15 residues. The CDR3 coding sequence is TGTGCCAGCAGCGTGGCTAGCGGTCATGACAATGAGCAGTTCTTC. Protein sequence: CASSVASGHDNEQFF.

The chain is built from TRBV5-8 and TRBJ1-1; TRBD1 might be the D (5 bases). Germline-derived CDR1 and CDR2 are SGHTS and YDEGEE. The CDR3 covers 15 residues. Between the trimmed V and J ends, which lost 0 bases and 5 bases, there was a span of 14 bases. CDR3 amino acids: CASSLAGRRGTEAFF. In DNA form, the CDR3 reads TGTGCCAGCAGCTTGGCCGGACGGAGGGGTACTGAAGCTTTCTTT.

V usage is TRBV7-7 and J usage is TRBJ2-1, with 8 bases that match TRBD2. Germline trimming cut 6 bases from V and 9 bases from J; bases unmatched to any gene: 10. There are 14 residues in the CDR3. From germline, CDR1 is SSHAT and CDR2 FNYEAQ (reference sequence). For the CDR3, the DNA is TGTGCCAGCAGGGAGACCGGGACTAGTAGTGAGCAGTTCTTC. Protein product: CASRETGTSSEQFF.

The J gene is TRBJ2-7, the V gene TRBV10-3; 8 bases fit TRBD1. Looked up from germline, CDR1 is ENHRY and CDR2 is SYGVKD. The V gene end was trimmed by 6 bases and the J gene end by 1 base; junction bases not matched to a gene: 5. The CDR3 contains 14 residues. CDR3 amino acids: CAIRKGQASYEQYF. DNA for the CDR3: TGTGCCATCAGAAAGGGACAGGCTTCCTACGAGCAGTACTTC.

There are a few counts of this clone. This rearrangement joins TRBV5-5 to TRBJ1-4; D is unresolved. Trimming took 0 bases from V and 8 from J, leaving 14 bases between them. There are 15 residues in the CDR3. From germline, CDR1 is SGHKS and CDR2 YYEKEE (reference sequence). CDR3 residues: CASSLEGTPGEKLFF. The CDR3 nucleotides are TGTGCCAGCAGCTTGGAAGGCACTCCGGGGGAAAAACTGTTTTTT.

This chain links TRBV19 with TRBJ1-1; tentatively, D is TRBD1 (6 bases). This CDR3 has 12 amino acids. Germline V lookup: CDR1 LNHDA, CDR2 SQIVND (reference sequence). The V gene lost 3 bases and the J gene lost 7 bases, with 9 bases spanning the gap. The CDR3 region is CASSIRGGEAFF. DNA of the CDR3: TGTGCCAGTAGTATCAGAGGGGGTGAAGCTTTCTTT.

The CDR3 here is CASSFSGMIDEQYF. DNA for the CDR3: TGTGCCAGCAGCTTTAGCGGGATGATCGACGAGCAGTACTTC. The rearrangement joins TRBV5-6 to TRBJ2-7; 8 nucleotides align to TRBD2. This CDR3 spans 14 amino acids. With 2 bases clipped from V and 5 bases from J, the junction kept 6 bases outside the gene matches. Germline assignment: CDR1 SGHDT and CDR2 YYEEEE. The full variable domain, its missing parts supplied by reference TRBV5-6 and TRBJ2-7, is DAGVTQSPTHLIKTRGQQVTLRCSPKSGHDTVSWYQQALGQGPQFIFQYYEEEERQRGNFPDRFSGHQFPNYSSELNVNALLLGDSALYLCASSFSGMIDEQYFGPGTRLTVT.

The chain has TRBV5-4 and TRBJ1-1; possible D gene TRBD1, 5 bases. Trimming took off 4 bases at V and 3 bases at J, with 13 bases between the two ends. CDR1 and CDR2 from the germline V gene are SGHNT and YYREEE (reference sequence). CDR3 length equals 14 residues. CDR3 residues: CASSDSPGDTEAFF. The CDR3, as DNA: TGTGCCAGCAGCGACAGCCCGGGGGACACTGAAGCTTTCTTT.

The chain couples TRBV7-3 to TRBJ2-3; 7 bases match TRBD2. CDR3 length equals 13 residues. V lost 2 bases, J lost 4 bases, and 0 bases stayed unmatched. Germline-derived CDR1 and CDR2 are SGHTA and FQGTGA. The CDR3 DNA is TGTGCCAGCAGCTTAGGACTAGCAGATACGCAGTATTTT. It codes for CASSLGLADTQYF.

V gene TRBV4-1 combines with J gene TRBJ1-5; 7 positions agree with TRBD1. Germline CDR1 and CDR2: MGHRA and YSYEKL. Trimming at V came to 3 bases and at J to 3 bases, leaving 8 bases not matched to a gene. The CDR3 loop spans 16 amino acids. The CDR3 loop reads CASSHPRGAPNQPQHF. The DNA for the CDR3 is TGCGCCAGCAGCCACCCCAGGGGGGCCCCCAATCAGCCCCAGCATTTT.

J is TRBJ2-7 and V is TRBV25-1, with a tentative D call TRBD2 (5 bases). Germline loops: CDR1 MGHDK, CDR2 SYGVNS. This CDR3 spans 10 amino acids. Trimming removed 4 bases at V and 12 bases at J, with 10 bases between. CDR3 residues: CASSGRRRYF. The CDR3, as DNA: TGTGCCAGCAGTGGTCGGAGGAGGTACTTC.

The gene calls are TRBV20-1 and TRBJ1-2; maybe TRBD1 (5 bases). In germline, CDR1 is DFQATT, CDR2 SNEGSKA (reference sequence). The CDR3 loop spans 10 amino acids. The CDR3 loop is CGAPVRGYTF. The CDR3 nucleotides read TGCGGGGCCCCCGTACGGGGCTACACCTTC.

The V gene is TRBV7-9, the J gene TRBJ1-2, with D unclear. CDR3 length equals 14 residues. Germline CDR1 is SEHNR and CDR2 is FQNEAQ (reference sequence). Trimming removed 1 base at V and 4 bases at J, with 10 bases between. In DNA form, the CDR3 reads TGTGCCAGCAGCTTAGTGGCAGTTACCTATGGCTACACCTTC. Translation: CASSLVAVTYGYTF.

This rearrangement joins TRBV11-3 to TRBJ1-1; 10 nucleotides line up with TRBD1. Germline V gene data show CDR1 as SGHNT and CDR2 as YENEEA. The CDR3 length is 14 residues. After removal of 4 bases from V and 5 bases from J, the junction contained 4 bases not matched to a gene. This chain's CDR3 is CASSSDRGRTEAFF. CDR3 sequence (DNA): TGTGCCAGCAGCTCTGACAGGGGGCGGACTGAAGCTTTCTTT.

V and J are TRBV6-5 and TRBJ2-1; 7 bases are shared with TRBD2. The CDR3 runs 15 residues. V lost 5 bases, J lost 0 bases, and 4 bases stayed unmatched. The germline gives CDR1 MNHEY, CDR2 SVGAGI. Here the CDR3 DNA reads TGTGCCAGCAGTCAACTAGCGTCCTCCTACAATGAGCAGTTCTTC. Amino acids: CASSQLASSYNEQFF.

The V call is TRBV4-1, the J call TRBJ1-5; D remains unclear. Deletions cut 4 bases from V and 0 bases from J, with 16 bases between. The CDR3 extends over 17 amino acids. Germline V gene data show CDR1 as MGHRA and CDR2 as YSYEKL. The CDR3 reads CASSLVEGVYSNQPQHF. The CDR3 nucleotides are TGCGCCAGCAGCCTCGTCGAGGGAGTTTATAGCAATCAGCCCCAGCATTTT.